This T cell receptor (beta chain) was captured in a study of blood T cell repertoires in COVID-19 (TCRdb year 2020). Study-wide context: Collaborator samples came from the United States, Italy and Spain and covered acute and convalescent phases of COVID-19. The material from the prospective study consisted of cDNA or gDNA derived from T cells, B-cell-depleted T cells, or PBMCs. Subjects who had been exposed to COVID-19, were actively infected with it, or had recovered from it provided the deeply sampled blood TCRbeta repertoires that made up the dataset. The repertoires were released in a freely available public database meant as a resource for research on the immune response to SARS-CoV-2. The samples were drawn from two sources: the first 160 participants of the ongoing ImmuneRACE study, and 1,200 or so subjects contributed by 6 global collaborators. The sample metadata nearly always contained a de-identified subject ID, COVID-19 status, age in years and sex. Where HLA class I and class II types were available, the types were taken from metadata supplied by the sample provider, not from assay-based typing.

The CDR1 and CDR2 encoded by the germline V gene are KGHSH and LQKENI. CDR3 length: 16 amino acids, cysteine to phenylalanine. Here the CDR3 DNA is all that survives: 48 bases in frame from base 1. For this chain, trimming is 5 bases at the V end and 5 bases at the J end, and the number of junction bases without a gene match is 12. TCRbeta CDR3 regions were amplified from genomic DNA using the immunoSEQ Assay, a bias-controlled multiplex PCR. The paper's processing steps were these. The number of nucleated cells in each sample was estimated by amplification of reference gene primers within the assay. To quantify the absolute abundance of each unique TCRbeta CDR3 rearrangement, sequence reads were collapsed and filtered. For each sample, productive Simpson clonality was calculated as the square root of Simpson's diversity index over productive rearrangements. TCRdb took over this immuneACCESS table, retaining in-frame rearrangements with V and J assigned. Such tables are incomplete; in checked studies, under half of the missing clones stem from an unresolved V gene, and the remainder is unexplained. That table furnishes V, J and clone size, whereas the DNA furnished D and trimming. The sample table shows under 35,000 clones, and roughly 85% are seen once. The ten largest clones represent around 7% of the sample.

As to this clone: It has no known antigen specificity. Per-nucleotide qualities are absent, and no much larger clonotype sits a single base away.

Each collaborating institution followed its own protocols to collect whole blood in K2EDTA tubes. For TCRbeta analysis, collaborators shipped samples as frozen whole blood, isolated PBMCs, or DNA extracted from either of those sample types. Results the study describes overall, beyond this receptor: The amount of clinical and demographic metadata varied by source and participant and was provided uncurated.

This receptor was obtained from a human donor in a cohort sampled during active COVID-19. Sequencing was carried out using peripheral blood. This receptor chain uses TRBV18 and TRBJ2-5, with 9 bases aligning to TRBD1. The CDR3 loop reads CASSSKRQGVGETQYF. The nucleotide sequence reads TGTGCCAGCTCATCGAAGAGACAGGGGGTTGGGGAGACCCAGTACTTC.